One and the same sample provided the 26 T cell receptor beta chains below, sequenced in a study of graft-versus-host responses after intestinal transplantation. Only in-frame clones appear in the TCRdb table, and some are missing; sequencing was by immunoSEQ multiplex PCR. The sample comprises over 40,000 clones, 80% to 95% of which are singletons, and 5.5% to 6% rests with the top ten. The specimen was PBMCs, collected roughly 860 days after a first intestinal transplant, on the day of a second. These TCRs come from a human patient who received an intestinal transplant, so some T cells may come from the graft donor.

The chain has TRBV30 and TRBJ1-1, with D possibly being TRBD1 (6 bases). Trimming shortened V by 3 bases and J by 1 base, and 9 bases separated the two germline ends. The length of the CDR3 is 13 residues. Germline CDR1 GTSNPN, CDR2 SVGIG (reference sequence). As DNA, the CDR3 is TGTGCCTGGAGACCCAGGGGGAACACTGAAGCTTTCTTT. Translation gives CAWRPRGNTEAFF.

Notes on this clone: Other DNA sequences in this specimen translate into the identical CDR3. The rearrangement uses TRBV6-4 and TRBJ2-2; no definite D call. The germline V gene has CDR1 MRHNA and CDR2 SNTAGT. The CDR3 is made up of 13 amino acids. Trimming left V 0 bases short and J 5 bases short, with 4 bases between. The CDR3 DNA follows: TGTGCCAGCAGTGACTCGGGGACCGGGGAGCTGTTTTTT. Amino acids: CASSDSGTGELFF.

The rearrangement links TRBV5-5 to TRBJ2-7; D call uncertain. CDR1 is SGHKS, CDR2 YYEKEE, per germline (reference sequence). The ends were cut back, 5 bases at V and 5 bases at J, with 5 bases in the middle. The CDR3 is 10 amino acids. CDR3 nucleotide sequence: TGTGCCAGCAGAAACCACGAGCAGTACTTC. This codes for CASRNHEQYF.

J is TRBJ2-7 and V is TRBV28; TRBD1 is a possible D gene (6 bases). CDR3 length equals 10 residues. Trimming removed 8 bases from V and 7 bases from J, with 9 bases in between. From germline, CDR1 is MDHEN and CDR2 SYDVKM. For the CDR3, the DNA is TGTGCCAGCGGCACAGGGGAGCAGTACTTC. It is translated as CASGTGEQYF.

The rearrangement uses TRBV6-5 and TRBJ2-7; the match to TRBD2 covers 7 bases. Per germline, CDR1 MNHEY and CDR2 SVGAGI. CDR3 length: 13 residues. V dropped 5 bases and J dropped 4; count of bases not matched to a gene: 5. The CDR3 DNA sequence: TGTGCCAGCAGTCCCCCCGGGAGGTACGAGCAGTACTTC. Translation gives CASSPPGRYEQYF.

The V gene is TRBV5-4, the J gene TRBJ1-2; 7 bases fit TRBD1. Trimming at V came to 1 base and at J to 3 bases, leaving 3 bases not matched to a gene. CDR3 size: 14 residues. CDR1 is SGHNT and CDR2 is YYREEE in the germline V gene (reference sequence). The CDR3 is CASSLNRGDYGYTF. DNA for the CDR3: TGTGCCAGCAGCTTGAACAGGGGAGACTATGGCTACACCTTC.

This clone was counted a single time. V and J are TRBV30 and TRBJ2-5, with D perhaps matching TRBD2 (6 bases). This CDR3 is 12 amino acids long. V lost 4 bases and J 2 bases, leaving 8 bases between the germline ends. Germline V lookup: CDR1 GTSNPN, CDR2 SVGIG (reference sequence). This CDR3 is CAWNAGQETQYF. The CDR3 DNA reads as TGTGCCTGGAACGCGGGACAAGAGACCCAGTACTTC.

The genes are TRBV11-2 and TRBJ1-2; 8 positions match TRBD1. The CDR3 runs to 15 residues. Germline V gene data show CDR1 as SGHAT and CDR2 as FQNNGV. The V gene end was trimmed by 5 bases and the J gene end by 4 bases; junction bases not matched to a gene: 9. Written as DNA, the CDR3 is TGTGCCAGCAGCATCGGGACAGGCGTTTTCTATGGCTACACCTTC. It yields the protein CASSIGTGVFYGYTF.

This rearrangement joins TRBV19 to TRBJ2-6; no reliable D call. The CDR3 has 16 residues. The germline V gene has CDR1 LNHDA and CDR2 SQIVND (reference sequence). V lost 3 bases, J lost 2 bases, and 11 bases lay in between. CDR3 coding DNA: TGTGCCAGTAGTATCTATCCTGAACCTGGGGCCAACGTCCTGACTTTC. This encodes CASSIYPEPGANVLTF.

The rearrangement uses TRBV19 and TRBJ2-7; D uncertain. Germline V CDR1 and CDR2: LNHDA, SQIVND (reference sequence). V shed 7 bases and J shed 5 bases, with 9 bases lying between them. CDR3 size: 11 residues. CDR3 bases: TGTGCCAGTACAAGAGGCGACGAGCAGTACTTC. It translates to CASTRGDEQYF.

The table lists this clone with a few counts. This chain connects TRBV19 to TRBJ1-3; no reliable D call. Germline loops: CDR1 LNHDA, CDR2 SQIVND (reference sequence). The CDR3 length is 14 residues. V shed 5 bases and J shed 0 bases, with 8 bases lying between them. The CDR3 sequence is CASSQQLSGNTIYF. The CDR3 nucleotides are TGTGCCAGTAGTCAACAGCTCTCTGGAAACACCATATATTTT.

This chain joins TRBV6-6 and TRBJ2-1; D is uncertain. The CDR3 is 11 residues long. Germline CDR1 and CDR2: MNHNY and SVGAGI (reference sequence). The V end was cut by 5 bases, the J end by 8 bases, with 7 bases between. CDR3 sequence: CASSIQDEQFF. CDR3 nucleotide sequence: TGTGCCAGCAGTATCCAAGATGAGCAGTTCTTC.

The chain combines TRBV19 with TRBJ1-1, with D maybe TRBD1 (5 bases). There are 12 residues in the CDR3. Per the germline V gene, CDR1 is LNHDA and CDR2 is SQIVND (reference sequence). V lost 8 bases to trimming and J lost 5 bases, with 12 bases between them. The CDR3 DNA reads as TGTGCCAGTTGTCAGGGTGAGACTGAAGCTTTCTTT. This gives the protein CASCQGETEAFF.

CDR3 nucleotide sequence: TGCGCCAGCAACGCCGGCGGGAATGAGCAGTTCTTC. It translates to CASNAGGNEQFF. The V call is TRBV10-2, the J call TRBJ2-1, with D possibly being TRBD2 (5 bases). CDR3 size: 12 residues. Germline V CDR1 and CDR2: WSHSY, SAAADI. V was shortened by 7 bases and J by 7 bases, with 11 bases between the two germline ends.

The chain is built from TRBV5-1 and TRBJ2-7, with 14 bases that match TRBD2. Trimming at V came to 0 bases and at J to 6 bases, leaving 8 bases not matched to a gene. CDR1 is SGHRS and CDR2 is YFSETQ in the germline V gene. The CDR3 contains 17 residues. CDR3 region: CASSLVSGTSGSFEQYF. The CDR3 DNA follows: TGCGCCAGCAGCTTGGTTTCCGGGACTAGCGGGAGTTTCGAGCAGTACTTC.

J is TRBJ1-1 and V is TRBV6-6, with D hard to call. Per the germline V gene, CDR1 is MNHNY and CDR2 is SVGAGI (reference sequence). This CDR3 contains 16 residues. V lost 0 bases and J lost 0, with 11 bases in between. The CDR3 region has the DNA TGTGCCAGCAGTTACTCTGGACTCCGCATGAACACTGAAGCTTTCTTT. Translation: CASSYSGLRMNTEAFF.

The genes are TRBV7-9 and TRBJ1-1; 8 nucleotides line up with TRBD1. CDR1 is SEHNR, CDR2 FQNEAQ, per germline (reference sequence). This CDR3 spans 15 amino acids. J was trimmed by 11 bases and V by 1 base; bases with no gene match: 12. DNA of the CDR3: TGTGCCAGCAGCTTAGAGCGATGGACAGGGCATCAGGCTTTCTTT. Protein product: CASSLERWTGHQAFF.

This chain's CDR3 is CASSYSTGGLNSPLHF. CDR3 bases: TGTGCCAGCAGTTACTCGACGGGGGGCTTGAATTCACCCCTCCACTTT. This chain joins TRBV6-5 and TRBJ1-6; a weak D match, TRBD1 (6 bases). The germline CDR1 and CDR2 sequences are MNHEY and SVGAGI. The CDR3 loop spans 16 amino acids. V gave up 0 bases and J gave up 7 bases, with 13 bases separating them.

The V call is TRBV5-1, the J call TRBJ1-5, with D possibly TRBD1 on 6 matching bases. The CDR3 runs to 13 residues. V lost 3 bases, J lost 4 bases, and 8 bases lay in between. Germline lookup yields CDR1 SGHRS and CDR2 YFSETQ. In nucleotides, the CDR3 is TGCGCCAGCAGCTGGGACACGAATCAGCCCCAGCATTTT. Its translation: CASSWDTNQPQHF.

This sequence joins TRBV2 and TRBJ1-3; 8 positions match TRBD1. This CDR3 region has 15 residues. Germline V lookup: CDR1 SNHLY, CDR2 FYNNEI. V lost 6 bases to trimming and J lost 4 bases; unmatched junction nucleotides: 8. The CDR3 DNA sequence: TGTGCCAGCAGATTCAGGGGGCAAGTCGGAAACACCATATATTTT. Its protein product is CASRFRGQVGNTIYF.

About this clone: At one of its ends the junction is not consistent with the germline gene, which may arise from a read error. The V and J genes are TRBV14 and TRBJ2-5, with 10 bases lining up with TRBD2. Per the germline V gene, CDR1 is SGHDN and CDR2 is FVKESK. The CDR3 extends over 15 amino acids. CDR3 amino acids: CASSQDRLAGGRRDF. The CDR3 DNA reads TGTGCCAGCAGCCAAGATCGGTTAGCGGGAGGCCGAAGGGACTTC.

V usage is TRBV28 and J usage is TRBJ2-7; D might be TRBD2 (6 bases). CDR1 and CDR2 from the germline V gene are MDHEN and SYDVKM. V gave up 5 bases and J gave up 6 bases, with 17 bases separating them. The CDR3 has 14 residues. For the CDR3, the DNA is TGTGCCAGCAGTGACCTAGCGAGTAGGGGCGAGCAGTACTTC. It translates to CASSDLASRGEQYF. Based on the CDR3 plus reference TRBV28 and TRBJ2-7, the full variable domain is DVKVTQSSRYLVKRTGEKVFLECVQDMDHENMFWYRQDPGLGLRLIYFSYDVKMKEKGDIPEGYSVSREKKERFSLILESASTNQTSMYLCASSDLASRGEQYFGPGTRLTVT.

The genes are TRBV6-1 and TRBJ2-7; TRBD1 matches 7 bases. This CDR3 has 15 residues. The ends lost 4 bases at V and 3 bases at J; junction bases unmatched: 9. Germline V gene lookup returns CDR1 MNHNS and CDR2 SASEGT. CDR3 coding DNA: TGTGCCAGCAGTGCAGACAGGGTTGCAGTCTACGAGCAGTACTTC. Translating gives CASSADRVAVYEQYF.

The chain employs TRBV5-1 and TRBJ1-5; D is undetermined. This CDR3 region has 15 residues. Germline CDR1 is SGHRS and CDR2 is YFSETQ. Trimming shortened V by 0 bases and J by 0 bases, and 7 bases separated the two germline ends. The CDR3 bases are TGCGCCAGCAGCTTGGGGGTGTATAGCAATCAGCCCCAGCATTTT. Translating it yields CASSLGVYSNQPQHF. Full variable domain (missing parts from reference TRBV5-1 and TRBJ1-5): KAGVTQTPRYLIKTRGQQVTLSCSPISGHRSVSWYQQTPGQGLQFLFEYFSETQRNKGNFPGRFSGRQFSNSRSEMNVSTLELGDSALYLCASSLGVYSNQPQHFGDGTRLSIL.

The rearrangement joins TRBV5-1 to TRBJ2-7, with D unresolved. Germline V lookup: CDR1 SGHRS, CDR2 YFSETQ. Deletions cut 8 bases from V and 3 bases from J, with 24 bases between. This CDR3 contains 16 residues. CDR3 residues: CASTTLSGFNIYEQYF. CDR3 nucleotide sequence: TGCGCCAGTACCACTCTCTCAGGCTTCAATATCTACGAGCAGTACTTC.

The CDR3 nucleotides read TGCGCCAGCAGCTTTCTCGGGGTCTCCTACAATGAGCAGTTCTTC. This gives the protein CASSFLGVSYNEQFF. J is TRBJ2-1 and V is TRBV5-1; D perhaps matches TRBD2 (5 bases). The CDR3 contains 15 residues. With 2 bases removed from V and 0 bases from J, the gap between germline ends came to 9 bases. The germline V gene has CDR1 SGHRS and CDR2 YFSETQ.